The 8 T cell receptor beta chains given below trace back to one sample, sequenced in a study of blood T cells in healthy people across ages. Together with a sample-barcoded 5' primer, a J-beta primer mix was included in a second PCR lasting roughly 7 to 11 cycles. In TCRdb, the 5' RACE reads were re-called with MiXCR into one record per CDR3 protein. The sample records 850,000 to 1,000,000 distinct CDR3 sequences, roughly 47% being singletons. The sequenced sample consisted of blood. These receptors all stem from a woman aged 55-70 years in good health.

This chain joins TRBV7-8 and TRBJ2-7; TRBD1 agrees at 9 bases. This CDR3 contains 16 residues. Germline CDR1 is SGHVS and CDR2 is FQNEAQ. Trimming took 5 bases from V and 3 from J; bases not matched to a gene: 11. The CDR3 region is CASSLGTGTDFYEQYF. Written as DNA, the CDR3 is TGTGCCAGCAGCCTCGGGACAGGGACAGATTTCTACGAGCAGTACTTC. The whole variable domain, remainder taken from reference TRBV7-8 and TRBJ2-7, is GAGVSQSPRYKVAKRGQDVALRCDPISGHVSLFWYQQALGQGPEFLTYFQNEAQLDKSGLPSDRFFAERPEGSVSTLKIQRTQQEDSAVYLCASSLGTGTDFYEQYFGPGTRLTVT.

J is TRBJ1-2 and V is TRBV4-1, with TRBD1 identical over 7 bases. With V trimmed by 1 base and J by 5 bases, 7 bases remained unmatched. This CDR3 region has 15 residues. Germline V gene lookup returns CDR1 MGHRA and CDR2 YSYEKL. The CDR3 region is CASSQGAGGSYGYTF. The CDR3 coding sequence is TGCGCCAGCAGCCAAGGGGCAGGGGGATCATATGGCTACACCTTC.

This clonotype has a handful of counts. The chain combines TRBV12-3 or TRBV12-4 with TRBJ1-2, with D unclear. The length of the CDR3 is 12 residues. Trimming left V 6 bases short and J 2 bases short, with 7 bases between. CDR3 residues: CASRRRNYGYTF. Here the CDR3 DNA reads TGTGCCAGCAGGCGACGGAACTATGGCTACACCTTC.

This chain connects TRBV19 to TRBJ2-7; D tentatively reads TRBD1 or TRBD2 (5 bases each). The DNA end is a closer match to TRBJ2-5, so the J assignment may be wrong. Germline V gene lookup returns CDR1 LNHDA and CDR2 SQIVND (reference sequence). The CDR3 loop spans 15 amino acids. CDR3 sequence reads: CASSNDRDRGETQYF. CDR3 DNA sequence: TGTGCCAGTAGTAATGACCGGGACCGCGGGGAGACCCAGTACTTC.

V gene TRBV15 combines with J gene TRBJ2-7; the D is unclear. V shed 1 base and J shed 2 bases, with 9 bases lying between them. The CDR3 totals 14 residues. Germline V lookup: CDR1 LNHNV, CDR2 YYDKDF (reference sequence). CDR3 loop: CATSRAAETYEQYF. Here the CDR3 DNA reads TGTGCCACCAGCAGAGCGGCAGAAACCTACGAGCAGTACTTC.

Remarks on this clonotype: This sequence may be a read error, since a much larger clone differs from it by one base. J is TRBJ2-7 and V is TRBV5-1; D gene uncertain. The CDR3 is 15 residues long. Germline CDR1 reads SGHRS; CDR2 reads YFSETQ. CDR3 sequence (DNA): TGCGCCAGCGGCTTTCAAGGCCAAGCATCGTACGAGCAGTACTTC. Encoded protein: CASGFQGQASYEQYF.

A note on this clonotype: Just one base apart from a much larger clone, this may be a read error. V and J are TRBV4-1 and TRBJ2-7; 9 bases map to TRBD1. The CDR3 loop spans 17 amino acids. V shed 2 bases, J shed 1 base, and the junction held 9 bases outside the gene matches. The germline gives CDR1 MGHRA, CDR2 YSYEKL. Written as DNA, the CDR3 is TGCGCCAGCAGCCAAATTGAGTCCGGGACAGGGTCCTACGAGCAGTACTTC. This gives the protein CASSQIESGTGSYEQYF.

V is TRBV29-1 and J is TRBJ2-1; D call uncertain. This CDR3 region has 13 residues. Trimming left V 6 bases short and J 0 bases short, with 9 bases between. Germline lookup yields CDR1 SQVTM and CDR2 ANQGSEA. The CDR3 coding sequence is TGCAGCGTCCAGTCGGACTCCTACAATGAGCAGTTCTTC. Protein sequence: CSVQSDSYNEQFF.